A selection of T cell receptor beta chains follows, all from one sample in a study of graft-versus-host responses after intestinal transplantation. The repertoire was sequenced with immunoSEQ multiplex PCR; TCRdb's copy has only in-frame clones and lacks some. The sample records 120,000 or so clones, roughly 95% being singletons. No antigen has been assigned to these receptors. The sample was unstimulated CD8+ T cells sorted from spleen or lymph node cells, taken before intestinal transplant. The receptor source for this set is a human donor who received an intestinal transplant. The conserved cysteine and the conserved F or W are not part of the CDR3 here. Fields, in order: V gene, J gene, CDR3 protein.

V: TRBV18; J: TRBJ1-2; CDR3: ASSPRAPGLARNYGYT
V: TRBV9; J: TRBJ2-7; CDR3: ASSLGGGSEQY
V: TRBV4-1; J: TRBJ2-7; CDR3: ASSQAVGGEQY
V: TRBV27; J: TRBJ2-1; CDR3: ASSLSAYNEQF
V: TRBV9; J: TRBJ1-2; CDR3: ASSPDGSDYGYT
V: TRBV6-5; J: TRBJ2-1; CDR3: ASSPGLPLNEQF
V: TRBV6-5; J: TRBJ1-1; CDR3: ASSYSDGLEAF
V: TRBV19; J: TRBJ1-1; CDR3: ASSEGAKNTEAF
V: TRBV7-8; J: TRBJ2-2; CDR3: ASSPFRSSGTTGELF
V: TRBV29-1; J: TRBJ2-1; CDR3: SVELAGGNEQF
V: TRBV5-4; J: TRBJ2-7; CDR3: ASSVRDRTYEQY
V: TRBV7-3; J: TRBJ2-1; CDR3: ASRPGTSGYNEQF
V: TRBV28; J: TRBJ1-2; CDR3: ASTKPGTKANYGYT
V: TRBV11-2; J: TRBJ2-1; CDR3: ASSPPQWNEQF
V: TRBV5-4; J: TRBJ1-1; CDR3: ASRGIGEAEAF
V: TRBV29-1; J: TRBJ2-5; CDR3: SVDWGRAGSETQY
V: TRBV5-1; J: TRBJ2-5; CDR3: ASSPGQDETQY
V: TRBV11-2; J: TRBJ2-7; CDR3: ASSRQDEQY
V: TRBV5-1; J: TRBJ2-7; CDR3: ASRTSGSAHEQY
V: TRBV4-1; J: TRBJ2-1; CDR3: ASSQGVGPYNEQF
V: TRBV11-2; J: TRBJ2-2; CDR3: ASTDTGELF
V: TRBV5-4; J: TRBJ2-1; CDR3: ASSLVIGTSVNNEQF
V: TRBV6-5; J: TRBJ2-3; CDR3: ASSDHGADTQY
V: TRBV9; J: TRBJ2-5; CDR3: ASSPGGGGTIQETQY
V: TRBV9; J: TRBJ2-3; CDR3: ASSAHGTGGTDTQY
V: TRBV5-1; J: TRBJ2-7; CDR3: ASSPTRPTYEQY
V: TRBV4-1; J: TRBJ2-7; CDR3: ASSQDRDTSYEQY
V: TRBV25-1; J: TRBJ1-2; CDR3: ASSEERGGGYT
V: TRBV27; J: TRBJ2-1; CDR3: ASSPTLGPADNEQF
V: TRBV28; J: TRBJ1-2; CDR3: ASSFRTGYGYT
V: TRBV9; J: TRBJ2-7; CDR3: ASSVGGSGRAYEQY
V: TRBV2; J: TRBJ2-7; CDR3: ASSEIGQGDYEQY
V: TRBV11-2; J: TRBJ1-5; CDR3: ASSLGRGRQPQH
V: TRBV29-1; J: TRBJ2-3; CDR3: SADSVADTQY
V: TRBV19; J: TRBJ2-7; CDR3: ASSIVEGGSEQY
V: TRBV28; J: TRBJ2-7; CDR3: ATTRGGSYYEQY
V: TRBV7-3; J: TRBJ2-2; CDR3: ASSSPGPGAGELF
V: TRBV7-7; J: TRBJ2-1; CDR3: ASSRRGQGYNEQF
V: TRBV29-1; J: TRBJ1-2; CDR3: SVVWRDYGYT
V: TRBV27; J: TRBJ2-7; CDR3: ASSLSGSYEQY
V: TRBV9; J: TRBJ2-1; CDR3: ASSPDSPNEQF